This TCR beta chain was identified in a study of shared clonotypes between healthy human individuals (dated by TCRdb to the early 2020s). Notes on the research overall: The cohort included three men and a couple of women between 18 and 49 years of age. Per donor, three plates each were used for CD4 naive and CD4 memory, two for CD8 naive, and one for CD8 memory. Blood TCR repertoires of four to six healthy adults were deeply sequenced to estimate repertoire size and the extent of clonotype sharing between individuals. To increase sequencing depth and limit assay-specific biases, different laboratories used diverse techniques to prepare libraries and sequence TCR repertoires. Per donor, leukapheresis produced somewhere between about 0.9 and 9.5 billion PBMCs.

The V end loses 3 bases and the J end loses 5 bases, and a stretch of 8 bases separates them. From the germline V gene, CDR1 is SGHRS and CDR2 is YFSETQ. The CDR3 starts with the cysteine, ends with the phenylalanine, and has 13 residues. Here the CDR3 DNA is all that survives: 39 bases in frame from base 1. About this clone itself: What antigen it recognizes has not been identified. Base quality data are lacking; no much larger clone is found one base away.

Healthy HIV-negative adults with no recently reported acute infections or vaccinations were included as donors. All donors were Caucasian adults living in Nashville, Tennessee, USA. CD4+ T cells were enriched by magnetic negative selection, after which naive cells were positively selected on CD45RA and the negative fraction was taken as the memory subset. After blood collection by leukapheresis, PBMCs were isolated using Ficoll-Histopaque density gradient centrifugation and then cryopreserved in the vapor phase of liquid nitrogen. Purity and quantity of every magnetically sorted T cell population were checked by analytical flow cytometry. Genomic DNA was isolated from each sorted fraction and quantified by UV absorbance on a Nanodrop 2000c. The full study reports these points: Around 5% of naive CD4, 3.5% of naive CD8, about 2.4% of memory CD4, and about 0.4% of memory CD8 clonotypes were shared across a few donors. Naive subsets generally had larger estimated clonotype richness than memory subsets did. Pairwise subsampling indicated that sequencing depth was expected to affect the degree of clonotype sharing among donors. Higher generation probabilities were observed for clonotypes shared by all four sorted-subset donors than for non-shared clonotypes. Sampling was restricted to blood, and TCR repertoires in tissues likely differ from the TCR repertoires found in blood. Because the study included only a small number of donors, the genetic and exposure-history diversity represented was limited. Rarefaction of sorted-subset datasets indicated incomplete sequencing despite the large sequencing depth.

TCR CDR3 regions were amplified from genomic DNA by multiplex PCR using the deep immunoSEQ assay. For each cell subset, the extracted genomic DNA was distributed evenly across all wells of several immunoSEQ 96-well plates, and each plate served as one replicate. For sorted subsets, roughly 200 ng of genomic DNA, equivalent to 25,000 to 35,000 T cell genomes, went into each replicate PCR. The purified libraries were quantified using a Qubit 3.0 fluorometer, sized with a Bioanalyzer 2100, and then quantified again using the KAPA Library Quantification kit. Every immunoSEQ 96-well plate was sequenced on a separate single-read 150-cycle Illumina NextSeq 550 flow cell. Per the original workflow: The immunoSEQ output contained only junctional sequences without quality scores, so filtering could not match that applied to full-length reads. Sequences were annotated with PyIR, a Python wrapper for IgBLAST v1.9, and V/J genes and CDR3 were assigned using IMGT germline references. Any read was removed if the V/J assignment was weak (E-value above 1e-6), the CDR3 was missing, or the read contained stop codons, out-of-frame junctions, or ambiguous translated residues. V3J clonotypes were defined as sequences sharing an identical inferred V gene, J gene, and CDR3 amino acid sequence. The percentage overlap between two repertoires was calculated by dividing the number of shared unique clonotypes by the size of the smaller repertoire. Richness of each repertoire was evaluated using RTK rarefaction, the Chao1 estimator, and Recon v2.1 estimates of unobserved clonotypes. Generation probabilities for all TCRbeta clonotypes obtained by the gDNA method from a handful of donors were computed using OLGA. As stored in TCRdb, this immuneACCESS dataset retains in-frame rearrangements with V and J assigned. A fraction of the clones does not appear; measured against another copy, unresolved V genes explain less than half of the discrepancy, and the remainder lacks a known reason. Clonal size and the V and J genes are those of that table, whereas D and trimming came from the DNA. The sample table lists approximately 350,000 clones, roughly 70% of them with a count of one. Of the sample, approximately 10% falls within the top ten clones.

The sample consisted of memory CD4+ T cells sorted from blood. The sample's cell subset or site label, in plain terms: CD45RA-negative fraction. The receptor was derived from a man aged 25 to 40 in good health. The sequence joins TRBV5-1 to TRBJ2-2; no confident D gene assignment can be made. The bases read TGCGCCAGCAGCTCAGGTTTGACCGGGGAGCTGTTTTTT. Its amino acids are CASSSGLTGELFF.